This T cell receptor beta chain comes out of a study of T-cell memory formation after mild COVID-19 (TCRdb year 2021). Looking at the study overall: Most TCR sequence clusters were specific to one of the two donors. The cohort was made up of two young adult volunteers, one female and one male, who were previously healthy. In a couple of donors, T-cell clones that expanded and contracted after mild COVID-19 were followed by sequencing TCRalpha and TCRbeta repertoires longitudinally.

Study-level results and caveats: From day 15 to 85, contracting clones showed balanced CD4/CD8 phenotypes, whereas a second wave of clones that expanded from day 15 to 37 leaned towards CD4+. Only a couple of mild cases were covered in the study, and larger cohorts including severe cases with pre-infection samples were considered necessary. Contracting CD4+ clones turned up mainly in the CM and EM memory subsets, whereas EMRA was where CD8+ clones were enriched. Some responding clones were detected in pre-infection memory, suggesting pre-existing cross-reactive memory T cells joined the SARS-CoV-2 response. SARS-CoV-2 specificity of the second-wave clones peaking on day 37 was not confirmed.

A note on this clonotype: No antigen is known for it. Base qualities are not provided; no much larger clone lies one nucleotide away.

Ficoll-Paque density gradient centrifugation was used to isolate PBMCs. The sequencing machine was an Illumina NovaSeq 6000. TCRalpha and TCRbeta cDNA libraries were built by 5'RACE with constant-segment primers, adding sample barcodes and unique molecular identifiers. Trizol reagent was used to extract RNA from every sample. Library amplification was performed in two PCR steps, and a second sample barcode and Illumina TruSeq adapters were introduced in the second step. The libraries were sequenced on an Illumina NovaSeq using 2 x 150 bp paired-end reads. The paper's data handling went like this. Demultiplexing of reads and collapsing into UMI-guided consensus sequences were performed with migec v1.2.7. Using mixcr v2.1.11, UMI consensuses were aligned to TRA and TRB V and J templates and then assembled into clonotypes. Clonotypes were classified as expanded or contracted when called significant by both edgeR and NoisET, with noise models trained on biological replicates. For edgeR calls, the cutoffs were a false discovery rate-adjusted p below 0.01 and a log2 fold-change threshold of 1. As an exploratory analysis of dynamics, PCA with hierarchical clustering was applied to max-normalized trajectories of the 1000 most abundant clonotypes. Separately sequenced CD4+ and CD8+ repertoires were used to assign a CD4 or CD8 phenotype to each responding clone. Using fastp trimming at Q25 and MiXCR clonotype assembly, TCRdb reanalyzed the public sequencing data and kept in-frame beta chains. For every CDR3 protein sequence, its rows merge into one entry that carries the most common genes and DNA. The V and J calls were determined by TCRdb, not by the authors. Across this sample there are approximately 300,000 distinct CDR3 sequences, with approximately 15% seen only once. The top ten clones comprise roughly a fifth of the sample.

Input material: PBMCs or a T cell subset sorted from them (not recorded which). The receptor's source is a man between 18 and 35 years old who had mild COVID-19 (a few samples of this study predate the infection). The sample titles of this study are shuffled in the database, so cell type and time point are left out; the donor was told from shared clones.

The CDR3 protein: CAWSVSVETQYF. The sequenced DNA is TGTGCCTGGAGTGTTTCAGTCGAGACCCAGTACTTC. The rearranged segments are TRBV30 and TRBJ2-5, with an unclear D gene assignment. The germline V gene (reference sequence) supplies CDR1 GTSNPN and CDR2 SVGIG. The CDR3 runs 12 amino acids, cysteine and phenylalanine included. The CDR3 DNA has 36 bases and is translated from base 1. The junction carries 7 bases between V and J, which are trimmed by 0 bases and 5 bases respectively. The variable domain in full, with residues beyond the CDR3 obtained from the reference TRBV30 and TRBJ2-5 genes, is SQTIHQWPATLVQPVGSPLSLECTVEGTSNPNLYWYRQAAGRGLQLLFYSVGIGQISSEVPQNLSASRPQDRQFILSSKKLLLSDSGFYLCAWSVSVETQYFGPGTRLLVL.